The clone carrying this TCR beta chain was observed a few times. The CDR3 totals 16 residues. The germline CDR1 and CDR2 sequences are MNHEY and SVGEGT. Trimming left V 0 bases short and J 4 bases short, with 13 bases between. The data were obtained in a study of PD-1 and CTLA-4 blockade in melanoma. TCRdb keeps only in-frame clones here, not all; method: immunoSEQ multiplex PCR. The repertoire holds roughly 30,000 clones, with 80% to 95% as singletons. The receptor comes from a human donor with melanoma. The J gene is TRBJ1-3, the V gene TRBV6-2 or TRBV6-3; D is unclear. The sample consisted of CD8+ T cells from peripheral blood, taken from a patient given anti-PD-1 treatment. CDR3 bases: TGTGCCAGCAGTTACTCCGACCCCTCCGAGGGAAACACCATATATTTT. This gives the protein CASSYSDPSEGNTIYF.